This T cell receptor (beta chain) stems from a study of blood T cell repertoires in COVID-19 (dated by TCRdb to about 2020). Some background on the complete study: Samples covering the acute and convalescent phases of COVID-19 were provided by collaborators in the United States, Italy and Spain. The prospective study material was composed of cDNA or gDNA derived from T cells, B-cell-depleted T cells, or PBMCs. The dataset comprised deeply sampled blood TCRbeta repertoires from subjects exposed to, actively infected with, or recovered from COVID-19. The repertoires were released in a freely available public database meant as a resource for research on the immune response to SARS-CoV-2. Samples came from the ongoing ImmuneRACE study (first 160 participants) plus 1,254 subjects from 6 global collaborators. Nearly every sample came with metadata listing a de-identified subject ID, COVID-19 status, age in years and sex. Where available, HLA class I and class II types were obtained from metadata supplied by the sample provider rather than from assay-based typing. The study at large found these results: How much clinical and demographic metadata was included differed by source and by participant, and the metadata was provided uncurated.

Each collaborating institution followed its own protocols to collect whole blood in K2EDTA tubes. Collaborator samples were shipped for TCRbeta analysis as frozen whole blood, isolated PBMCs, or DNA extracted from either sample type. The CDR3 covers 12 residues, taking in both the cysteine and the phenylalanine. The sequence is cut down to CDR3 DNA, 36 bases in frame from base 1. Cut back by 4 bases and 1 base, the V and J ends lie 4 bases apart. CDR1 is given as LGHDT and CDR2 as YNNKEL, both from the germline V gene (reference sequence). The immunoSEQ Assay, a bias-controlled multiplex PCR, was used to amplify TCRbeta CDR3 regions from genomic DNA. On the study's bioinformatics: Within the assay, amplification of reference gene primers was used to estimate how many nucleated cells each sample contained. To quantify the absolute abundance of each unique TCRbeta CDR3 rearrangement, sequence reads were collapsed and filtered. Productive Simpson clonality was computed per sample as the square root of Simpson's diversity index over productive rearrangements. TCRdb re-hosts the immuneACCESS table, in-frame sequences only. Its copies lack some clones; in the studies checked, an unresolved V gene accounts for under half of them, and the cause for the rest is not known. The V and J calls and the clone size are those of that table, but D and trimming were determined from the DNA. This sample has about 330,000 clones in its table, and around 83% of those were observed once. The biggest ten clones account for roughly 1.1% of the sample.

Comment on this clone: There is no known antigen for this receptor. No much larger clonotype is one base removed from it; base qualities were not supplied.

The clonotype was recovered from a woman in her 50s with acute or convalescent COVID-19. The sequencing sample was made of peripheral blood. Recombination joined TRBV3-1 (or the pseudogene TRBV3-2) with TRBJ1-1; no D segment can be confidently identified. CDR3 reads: CASSPQNTEAFF. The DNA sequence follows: TGTGCCAGCAGCCCCCAGAACACTGAAGCTTTCTTT.